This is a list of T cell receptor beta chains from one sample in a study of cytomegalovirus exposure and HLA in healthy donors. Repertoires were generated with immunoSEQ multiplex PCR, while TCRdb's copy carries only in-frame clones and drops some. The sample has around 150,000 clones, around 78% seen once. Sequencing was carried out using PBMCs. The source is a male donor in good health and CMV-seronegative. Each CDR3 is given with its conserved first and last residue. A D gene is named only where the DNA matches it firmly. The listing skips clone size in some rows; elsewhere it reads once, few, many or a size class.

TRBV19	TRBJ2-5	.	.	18	CASSIGFQSKVRQETQYF	TGTGCCAGTAGTATCGGGTTTCAAAGTAAGGTTAGGCAAGAGACCCAGTACTTC
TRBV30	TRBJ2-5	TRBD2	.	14	CAWGLSIRAREQYF	TGTGCCTGGGGACTCTCGATCAGGGCGCGGGAGCAGTACTTC
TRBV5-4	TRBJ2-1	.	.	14	CASSFNSFYNEQFF	TGTGCCAGCAGCTTCAATAGCTTCTACAATGAGCAGTTCTTC
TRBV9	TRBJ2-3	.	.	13	CASSLPAGDTQYF	TGTGCCAGCAGCCTGCCCGCCGGAGATACGCAGTATTTT
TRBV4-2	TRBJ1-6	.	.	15	CASSQEEGAGSPLHF	TGTGCCAGCAGCCAAGAGGAAGGGGCAGGCTCACCCCTCCACTTT
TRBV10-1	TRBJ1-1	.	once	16	CASSESRPTPNTEAFF	TGCGCCAGCAGTGAGAGCCGCCCGACACCGAACACTGAAGCTTTCTTT
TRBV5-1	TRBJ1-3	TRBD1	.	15	CASSLGDRGGNTIYF	TGCGCCAGCAGCTTGGGGGACAGGGGCGGAAACACCATATATTTT
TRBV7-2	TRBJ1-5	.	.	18	CASSSYRLGLKRIQPQHF	TGTGCCAGCAGCTCTTATAGACTCGGGTTGAAGAGGATCCAGCCCCAGCATTTT
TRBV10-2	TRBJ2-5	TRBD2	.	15	CASSRPSSGQETQYF	TGCGCCAGCAGCCGACCTTCTAGCGGGCAAGAGACCCAGTACTTC
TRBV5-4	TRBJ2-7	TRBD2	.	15	CASSPETSGGCEQYF	TGTGCCAGCAGCCCGGAGACTAGCGGGGGGTGCGAGCAGTACTTC
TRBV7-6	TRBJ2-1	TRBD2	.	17	CASTPWGGGSSYNEQFF	TGTGCCAGCACCCCCTGGGGCGGGGGGAGCTCCTACAATGAGCAGTTCTTC
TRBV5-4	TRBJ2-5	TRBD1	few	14	CASSYTGDRETQYF	TGTGCCAGCAGCTACACAGGGGATCGGGAGACCCAGTACTTC
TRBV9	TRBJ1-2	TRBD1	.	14	CASSPDRVYYGYTF	TGTGCCAGCAGCCCCGACAGGGTGTACTATGGCTACACCTTC
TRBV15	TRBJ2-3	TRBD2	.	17	CATSRPRSSGGSDTQYF	TGTGCCACCAGCAGGCCCCGATCTAGCGGGGGTTCAGATACGCAGTATTTT
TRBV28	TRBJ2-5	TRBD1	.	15	CASSESTGRQETQYF	TGTGCCAGCAGTGAGTCGACAGGGAGACAAGAGACCCAGTACTTC
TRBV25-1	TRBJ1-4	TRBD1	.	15	CASSPPAGTGEKLFF	TGTGCCAGCAGTCCCCCCGCAGGGACAGGTGAAAAACTGTTTTTT
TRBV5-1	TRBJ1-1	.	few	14	CASSLVLGSGEAFF	TGCGCCAGCAGCTTGGTCTTGGGGAGTGGTGAAGCTTTCTTT
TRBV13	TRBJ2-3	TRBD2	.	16	CASSPPGTSFTDTQYF	TGTGCCAGCAGCCCACCCGGGACTAGCTTCACAGATACGCAGTATTTT
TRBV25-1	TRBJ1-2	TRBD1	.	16	CASSEKDRGPRRGYTF	TGTGCCAGCAGTGAAAAGGACAGGGGGCCACGGCGTGGCTACACCTTC
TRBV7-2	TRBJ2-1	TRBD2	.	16	CASSQLAGGYSGEQFF	TGTGCCAGCAGTCAACTAGCGGGGGGTTATAGTGGTGAGCAGTTCTTC
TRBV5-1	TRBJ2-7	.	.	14	CASSLGGPPYEQYF	TGCGCCAGCAGCTTGGGAGGCCCACCCTACGAGCAGTACTTC
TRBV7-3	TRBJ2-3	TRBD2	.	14	CASSLTSGGDTQYF	TGTGCCAGCAGCTTAACGTCGGGGGGAGATACGCAGTATTTT
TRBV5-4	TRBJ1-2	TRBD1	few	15	CASSADRGPLYGYTF	TGTGCCAGCAGCGCAGACAGGGGACCGTTATATGGCTACACCTTC
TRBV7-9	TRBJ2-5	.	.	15	CASSSLEGLRGTQYF	TGTGCCAGCAGTTCCTTGGAGGGCCTAAGGGGGACCCAGTACTTC
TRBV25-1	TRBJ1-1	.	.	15	CASSLSWSMNTEAFF	TGTGCCAGCAGTCTATCTTGGAGCATGAACACTGAAGCTTTCTTT
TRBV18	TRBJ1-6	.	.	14	CASSPQGFNSPLHF	TGTGCCAGCTCCCCGCAGGGTTTCAATTCACCCCTCCACTTT
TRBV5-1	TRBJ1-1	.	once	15	CASSLGQGMNTEAFF	TGCGCCAGCAGCTTGGGGCAGGGAATGAACACTGAAGCTTTCTTT
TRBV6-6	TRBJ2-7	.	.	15	CASTFGDMSSYEQYF	TGTGCCAGCACCTTTGGGGACATGAGCTCCTACGAGCAGTACTTC
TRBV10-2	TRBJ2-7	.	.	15	CASRRNRDSGYEQYF	TGCGCCAGCAGGCGAAACCGGGACTCAGGATACGAGCAGTACTTC
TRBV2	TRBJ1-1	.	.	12	CASPRGNTEAFF	TGTGCCAGTCCAAGGGGGAACACTGAAGCTTTCTTT
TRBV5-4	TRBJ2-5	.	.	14	CASSIGQFQETQYF	TGTGCCAGCAGTATTGGACAGTTTCAAGAGACCCAGTACTTC
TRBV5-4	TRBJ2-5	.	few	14	CASSTWTVQETQYF	TGTGCCAGCAGCACCTGGACAGTACAAGAGACCCAGTACTTC
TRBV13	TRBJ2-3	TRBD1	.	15	CASSFEDRSTDTQYF	TGTGCCAGCAGCTTTGAGGACAGGTCCACAGATACGCAGTATTTT
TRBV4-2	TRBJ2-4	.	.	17	CASSQALAERPWNIQYF	TGTGCCAGCAGCCAAGCCTTAGCGGAACGCCCATGGAACATTCAGTACTTC
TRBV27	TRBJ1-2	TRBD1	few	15	CASNDPGQGEYGYTF	TGTGCCAGCAACGACCCCGGACAGGGCGAATATGGCTACACCTTC